These T cell receptor beta chains were read from a single sample in a study of cytomegalovirus exposure and HLA in healthy donors. Clones were sequenced by immunoSEQ multiplex PCR, and TCRdb holds only the in-frame ones, with some missing. Of 110,000 or so clones in the sample, 60% to 80% were seen once. Sequences were obtained from PBMCs. These receptors all come from a man between 45 and 60 years old in good health and CMV-seropositive. Both conserved end residues are part of each CDR3.

TRBV13,CASSSRKTRQVSETQYF
TRBV4-1,CASSQDGQEQFF
TRBV30,CAWSSGLWTEAFF
TRBV18,CASSRGNQETQYF
TRBV10-3,CAISAREMNTEAFF
TRBV5-1,CASSFSETLNTGELFF
TRBV7-2,CASRTGAPTGEQYF
TRBV9,CASSTGGGGAGNEQYF
TRBV30,CAWGWKGRNQPQHF
TRBV29-1,CSVEGSGMNTEAFF
TRBV10-3,CAISPEGGAHPYEQYF
TRBV6-5,CASSYSSGGLNTQYF
TRBV27,CASSFEGVNTEAFF
TRBV29-1,CSVEVGGKQFF
TRBV5-1,CASRNGQGDYGYTF
TRBV5-1,CASSSGGPASGETDTQYF
TRBV9,CASSAGAENTDTQYF
TRBV5-1,CASSLTRDRAEAFF
TRBV28,CASSMPSSTGTQYF
TRBV14,CASSLGQQNSPLHF
TRBV7-9,CASSEGGQGVNTEAFF
TRBV4-2,CASSQRSSRPPGTEAFF
TRBV10-3,CAIRAGTVFTYEQYF
TRBV5-1,CASSPPGQGANEQFF
TRBV6-1,CASSAGLAGGPYIQYF
TRBV7-2,CASSLRDLRYEQYF
TRBV19,CASSIRQGRFQPQHF
TRBV7-8,CASSPAQTIHYNEQFF
TRBV19,CASSIEEGNIQYF
TRBV5-6,CASSARDPVSAGTF
TRBV10-1,CASSDRFSSDEQFF
TRBV19,CASAGTALSGANVLTF
TRBV6-1,CASGTYEQYF
TRBV6-5,CASSPTGTGRQPQHF
TRBV7-9,CASSRRGGSYNEQFF
TRBV2,CASRITGGEQYF
TRBV6-6,CASSSTGPAGGYTF